The T cell receptor (beta chain) described here comes from a study of immune evolution from preneoplasia to lung adenocarcinoma. Points from the study as a whole: Later-stage lesions seemingly showed higher T cell density and diversity than normal lung.

Between about 2013 and 2018, patients underwent resection in Japan or China. H&E slides confirmed each diagnosis, reviewed by two pathologists independently. V lost 2 bases to trimming and J lost 2 bases; unmatched junction nucleotides: 3. The CDR3 is made up of 15 amino acids. Germline V CDR1 and CDR2: LGHNA, YNFKEQ. Generated by immunoSEQ multiplex PCR, the TCRdb table keeps only in-frame clones and is missing some. The data contain roughly 3,200 clones, roughly 50% of them singletons. Only a few counts were recorded for this clone. No antigen is known for it. The chain recombines TRBV4-2 with TRBJ2-1, with 7 bases lining up with TRBD1. This TCR was recovered from a person between 50 and 60 years old with lung adenocarcinoma. Sequencing was carried out using FFPE normal lung tissue adjacent to the tumor. The CDR3 spells CASSQSQGPYNEQFF. CDR3 in DNA: TGTGCCAGCAGCCAATCACAGGGGCCCTACAATGAGCAGTTCTTC.